A single sample gave rise to the 19 T cell receptor beta chains below, sequenced in a study of cytomegalovirus exposure and HLA in healthy donors. PCR employed 60 Vbeta and 13 Jbeta primers. Method: immunoSEQ multiplex PCR; TCRdb's copy keeps in-frame clones and lacks some. The sample lists some 160,000 clones; 65% to 80% were seen once. The material sequenced was PBMCs. Every receptor here comes from a woman under 40 in good health and CMV-seronegative.

The chain recombines TRBV7-2 with TRBJ2-7; D ambiguous. Looked up from germline, CDR1 is SGHTA and CDR2 is FQGNSA. V dropped 1 base and J dropped 3 bases, with 10 bases sitting between them. CDR3 size: 14 residues. The chain's CDR3 is CASSLGGRNYEQYF. In DNA, the CDR3 is TGTGCCAGCAGCTTAGGTGGCAGGAACTACGAGCAGTACTTC.

The chain has TRBV2 and TRBJ2-2; weak D call: TRBD1 (6 bases). Germline CDR1 is SNHLY and CDR2 is FYNNEI. Trimming removed 2 bases at V and 4 bases at J, with 11 bases between. The CDR3 totals 15 residues. In nucleotides, the CDR3 is TGTGCCAGCAGTGAAAACAGGGTGGGCACCGGGGAGCTGTTTTTT. Its protein is CASSENRVGTGELFF.

The chain recombines TRBV7-8 with TRBJ2-7, with 7 bases matching TRBD1. This CDR3 is built from 16 residues. CDR1 is SGHVS, CDR2 FQNEAQ, per germline. Trimming at V came to 1 base and at J to 7 bases, leaving 13 bases not matched to a gene. CDR3 amino acids: CASSLVGGQVLWEQYF. The CDR3 nucleotides read TGTGCCAGCAGCTTAGTAGGCGGACAGGTACTATGGGAGCAGTACTTC.

The gene calls are TRBV14 and TRBJ2-1; D possibly corresponds to TRBD1 (6 bases). This CDR3 is 15 amino acids long. V gave up 1 base and J gave up 2 bases, with 9 bases separating them. Germline loops: CDR1 SGHDN, CDR2 FVKESK. The CDR3 coding sequence is TGTGCCAGCAGCCAAGTCAGGGGAACCTACAATGAGCAGTTCTTC. Its protein is CASSQVRGTYNEQFF.

This chain links TRBV4-3 with TRBJ1-2; D gene ambiguous. Trimming shortened V by 0 bases and J by 10 bases, and 12 bases separated the two germline ends. Germline V CDR1 and CDR2: LGHNA, YSLEER. CDR3 length equals 13 residues. This CDR3 is CASSQDARVSYTF. In DNA, the CDR3 is TGCGCCAGCAGCCAAGATGCACGCGTTTCCTACACCTTC.

V usage is TRBV29-1 and J usage is TRBJ1-2, with no clear D. V lost 3 bases, J lost 1 base, and 12 bases lay in between. Germline-derived CDR1 and CDR2 are SQVTM and ANQGSEA. The CDR3 sequence is 14 residues long. DNA for the CDR3: TGCAGCGTTGACTGGGCAGGCGATAACTATGGCTACACCTTC. It yields the protein CSVDWAGDNYGYTF.

This chain joins TRBV7-2 and TRBJ2-7; 10 nucleotides align to TRBD2. The germline gives CDR1 SGHTA, CDR2 FQGNSA. The CDR3 has 14 amino acids. J lost 5 bases, V lost 4 bases, and 5 bases had no gene match. The DNA of the CDR3 is TGTGCCAGCAGCTCTTATCTAGCGGGAGACGAGCAGTACTTC. Its translation: CASSSYLAGDEQYF.

V usage is TRBV7-2 and J usage is TRBJ2-3; D is perhaps TRBD1 (5 bases). The CDR3 has 15 residues. Germline CDR1 SGHTA, CDR2 FQGNSA. The V end lost 5 bases, the J end lost 3 bases, and 15 bases lay between the germline ends. For the CDR3, the DNA is TGTGCCAGCAGCCCCCGTGGCAGGGTGACAGATACGCAGTATTTT. Translated, it gives CASSPRGRVTDTQYF.

The CDR3 DNA reads TGTGCCAGCAGCTTGGCCTCTAGCGGGAGGGATGAGCAGTTCTTC. Encoded protein: CASSLASSGRDEQFF. The chain recombines TRBV5-4 with TRBJ2-1; the match to TRBD2 covers 12 bases. CDR3 length: 15 residues. Germline CDR1 SGHNT, CDR2 YYREEE (reference sequence). Trimming removed 0 bases from V and 8 bases from J; junction bases left unmatched: 3. The whole variable domain, remainder taken from reference TRBV5-4 and TRBJ2-1, is ETGVTQSPTHLIKTRGQQVTLRCSSQSGHNTVSWYQQALGQGPQFIFQYYREEENGRGNFPPRFSGLQFPNYSSELNVNALELDDSALYLCASSLASSGRDEQFFGPGTRLTVL.

The chain joins TRBV5-1 to TRBJ2-7, with TRBD1 matching 9 bases. CDR1 SGHRS and CDR2 YFSETQ come from the germline V gene. The CDR3 has 15 residues. With 0 bases clipped from V and 6 bases from J, the junction kept 7 bases outside the gene matches. DNA of the CDR3: TGCGCCAGCAGCTTGGGGGACAGGGAGGTCAGCGAGCAGTACTTC. Translation: CASSLGDREVSEQYF.

The chain carries TRBV16 and TRBJ1-2; D remains unclear. The V gene lost 3 bases and the J gene lost 4 bases, with 15 bases spanning the gap. The CDR3 runs 15 residues. Per the germline V gene, CDR1 is KGHSY and CDR2 is FQNENV. The CDR3 is CASSQSYDTSYGYTF. The CDR3 bases are TGTGCCAGCAGCCAGTCTTATGACACGTCCTATGGCTACACCTTC. The variable domain in full, with the rest retrieved from reference TRBV16 and TRBJ1-2, is GEEVAQTPKHLVRGEGQKAKLYCAPIKGHSYVFWYQQVLKNEFKFLISFQNENVFDETGMPKERFSAKCLPNSPCSLEIQATKLEDSAVYFCASSQSYDTSYGYTFGSGTRLTVV.

The chain carries TRBV2 and TRBJ2-1; D uncertain. V was cut by 2 bases and J by 7 bases, with 6 bases left in between. Germline V lookup: CDR1 SNHLY, CDR2 FYNNEI. This CDR3 contains 12 residues. CDR3: CASSEFENEQFF. The CDR3 DNA follows: TGTGCCAGCAGTGAATTCGAGAATGAGCAGTTCTTC.

This sequence joins TRBV15 and TRBJ1-2; D is unclear. The V and J ends lost 2 bases and 2 bases respectively, with 6 bases between them. CDR3 size: 13 residues. Germline V gene sequence: CDR1 LNHNV, CDR2 YYDKDF (reference sequence). CDR3 residues: CATSRRENYGYTF. CDR3 DNA sequence: TGTGCCACCAGCAGACGGGAGAACTATGGCTACACCTTC.

The chain is built from TRBV7-3 and TRBJ1-1; the D gene is possibly TRBD1 (5 bases). CDR3 length equals 15 residues. Trimming removed 1 base from V and 4 bases from J, with 13 bases in between. Germline V gene data show CDR1 as SGHTA and CDR2 as FQGTGA. In DNA, the CDR3 is TGTGCCAGCAGCTTAAATGCGGGGGAAGGCACTGAAGCTTTCTTT. It specifies CASSLNAGEGTEAFF.

This chain joins TRBV7-9 and TRBJ1-5; D is undetermined. CDR1 SEHNR and CDR2 FQNEAQ come from the germline V gene (reference sequence). Between the trimmed V and J ends, which lost 8 bases and 6 bases, there was a span of 14 bases. The CDR3 runs 13 residues. CDR3 DNA sequence: TGTGCCAGCGGCGTAGAGGGAGTTCAGCCCCAGCATTTT. It specifies CASGVEGVQPQHF.

The genes are TRBV5-4 and TRBJ2-5; possible D gene TRBD1, 6 bases. Per the germline V gene, CDR1 is SGHNT and CDR2 is YYREEE (reference sequence). This CDR3 is 14 amino acids long. Trimming left V 0 bases short and J 5 bases short, with 11 bases between. The CDR3 coding sequence is TGTGCCAGCAGCTTGGGACAGGAAAGGGAGACCCAGTACTTC. This translates into CASSLGQERETQYF. Supplemented by reference TRBV5-4 and TRBJ2-5, the full variable domain reads ETGVTQSPTHLIKTRGQQVTLRCSSQSGHNTVSWYQQALGQGPQFIFQYYREEENGRGNFPPRFSGLQFPNYSSELNVNALELDDSALYLCASSLGQERETQYFGPGTRLLVL.

The gene calls are TRBV10-3 and TRBJ2-5; 12 positions match TRBD1. Trimming cost V 3 bases and J 4 bases; bases outside gene matches: 9. The CDR3 runs to 17 residues. Germline V CDR1 and CDR2: ENHRY, SYGVKD. The CDR3 sequence is CAISDAGTGGEGETQYF. The CDR3 DNA is TGTGCCATCAGTGATGCCGGGACAGGGGGCGAAGGAGAGACCCAGTACTTC.

This chain uses TRBV5-8 with TRBJ2-3; 9 positions match TRBD2. This CDR3 spans 16 amino acids. V lost 7 bases, J lost 6 bases, and 15 bases stayed unmatched. Germline CDR1 reads SGHTS; CDR2 reads YDEGEE. DNA for the CDR3: TGTGCCAGCGGCCTTAAAGGACTAGCGAGGGGGGATACGCAGTATTTT. It codes for CASGLKGLARGDTQYF.

This clone has a handful of counts. The CDR3 DNA follows: TGTGCCAGCAGCCTCATGGACAGGGATTCTACTGAAGCTTTCTTT. Amino acid sequence: CASSLMDRDSTEAFF. The chain couples TRBV9 to TRBJ1-1; 8 bases match TRBD1. With V trimmed by 4 bases and J by 5 bases, 10 bases remained unmatched. CDR3 length equals 15 residues. Per germline, CDR1 SGDLS and CDR2 YYNGEE.